This entry features one T cell receptor beta chain sequence. Its target is not known. The data were taken from a study of Tregs in tolerant kidney transplant recipients. The CDR3 runs to 14 residues. CDR1 is LNHNV, CDR2 YYDKDF, per germline (reference sequence). Trimming pared 1 base from V and 4 bases from J, leaving 9 bases between. Sequencing was performed with immunoSEQ multiplex PCR; in TCRdb, only in-frame clones are kept and a portion is missing. The sample lists some 250,000 clones; about four fifths were seen once. Findings and caveats of the study: Activated donor B cell expansion appeared to reveal the most relevant donor-specific TCRbeta repertoire. Biological reproducibility was not directly addressed in this study.

Unstimulated regulatory T cells (CD4+CD25+CD127-), CD4+CD25- non-regulatory cells, CD4 and CD8 cells were FACS-sorted from thawed PBMCs. This chain connects TRBV15 to TRBJ2-3, with D uncertain. The sequence was collected from a human donor in good health. The sequenced sample consisted of CD4+ T cells from blood. The CDR3: CATSRVLYADTQYF. Here the CDR3 DNA reads TGTGCCACCAGCAGAGTCCTTTACGCAGATACGCAGTATTTT. The whole variable domain, filled in from reference TRBV15 and TRBJ2-3, reads DAMVIQNPRYQVTQFGKPVTLSCSQTLNHNVMYWYQQKSSQAPKLLFHYYDKDFNNEADTPDNFQSRRPNTSFCFLDIRSPGLGDTAMYLCATSRVLYADTQYFGPGTRLTVL.